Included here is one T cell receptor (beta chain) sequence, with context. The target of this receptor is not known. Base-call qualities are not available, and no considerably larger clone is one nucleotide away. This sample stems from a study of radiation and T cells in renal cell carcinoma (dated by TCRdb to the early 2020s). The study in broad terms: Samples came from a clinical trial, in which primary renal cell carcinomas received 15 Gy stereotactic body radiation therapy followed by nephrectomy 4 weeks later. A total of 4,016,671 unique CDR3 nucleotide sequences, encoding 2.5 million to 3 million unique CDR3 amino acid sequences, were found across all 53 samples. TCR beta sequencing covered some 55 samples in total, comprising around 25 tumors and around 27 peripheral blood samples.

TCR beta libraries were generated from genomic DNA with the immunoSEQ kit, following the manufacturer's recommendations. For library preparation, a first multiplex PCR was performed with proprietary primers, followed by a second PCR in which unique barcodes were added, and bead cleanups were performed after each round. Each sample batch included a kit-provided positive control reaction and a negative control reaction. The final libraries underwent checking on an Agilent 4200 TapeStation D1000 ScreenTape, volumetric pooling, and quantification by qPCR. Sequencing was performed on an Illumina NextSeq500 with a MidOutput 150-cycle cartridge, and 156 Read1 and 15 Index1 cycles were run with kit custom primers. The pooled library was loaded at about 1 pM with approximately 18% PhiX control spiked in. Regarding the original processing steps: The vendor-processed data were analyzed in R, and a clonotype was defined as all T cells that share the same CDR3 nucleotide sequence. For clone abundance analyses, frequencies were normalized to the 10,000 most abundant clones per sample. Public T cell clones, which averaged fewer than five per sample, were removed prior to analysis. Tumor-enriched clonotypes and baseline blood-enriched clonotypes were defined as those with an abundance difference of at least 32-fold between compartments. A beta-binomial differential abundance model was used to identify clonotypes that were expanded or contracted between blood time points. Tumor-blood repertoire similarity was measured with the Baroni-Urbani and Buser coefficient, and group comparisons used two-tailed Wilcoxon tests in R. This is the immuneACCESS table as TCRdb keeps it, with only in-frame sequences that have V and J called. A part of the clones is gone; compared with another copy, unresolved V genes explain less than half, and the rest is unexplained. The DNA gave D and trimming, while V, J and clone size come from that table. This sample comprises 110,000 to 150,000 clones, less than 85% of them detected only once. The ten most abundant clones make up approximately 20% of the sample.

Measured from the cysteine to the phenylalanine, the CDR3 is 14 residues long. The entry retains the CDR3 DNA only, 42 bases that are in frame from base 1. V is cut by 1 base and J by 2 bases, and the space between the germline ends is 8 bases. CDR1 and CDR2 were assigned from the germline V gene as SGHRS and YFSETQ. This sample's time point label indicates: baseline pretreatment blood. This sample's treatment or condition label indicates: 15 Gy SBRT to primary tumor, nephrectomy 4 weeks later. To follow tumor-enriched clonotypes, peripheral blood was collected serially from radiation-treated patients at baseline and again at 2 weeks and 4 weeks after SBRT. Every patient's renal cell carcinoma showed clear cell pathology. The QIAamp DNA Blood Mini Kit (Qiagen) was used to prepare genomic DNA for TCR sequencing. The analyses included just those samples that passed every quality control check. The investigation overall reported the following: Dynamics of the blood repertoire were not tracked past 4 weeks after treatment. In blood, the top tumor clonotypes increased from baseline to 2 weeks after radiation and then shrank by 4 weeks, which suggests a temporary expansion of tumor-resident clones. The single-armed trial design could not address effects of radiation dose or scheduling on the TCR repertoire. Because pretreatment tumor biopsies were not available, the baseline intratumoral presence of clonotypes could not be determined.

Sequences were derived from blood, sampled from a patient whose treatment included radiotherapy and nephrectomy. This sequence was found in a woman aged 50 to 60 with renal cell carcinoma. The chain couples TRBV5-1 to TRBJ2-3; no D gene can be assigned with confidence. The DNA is TGCGCCAGCAGCTTGTTAGGGAACACAGATACGCAGTATTTT. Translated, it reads CASSLLGNTDTQYF.